The clone carrying this T cell receptor (beta chain) occurred a few times. It was through 5'RACE template switching that TCR cDNA was made, with a universal primer site and UMIs added. TCRdb re-called the 5' RACE reads with MiXCR, one entry per CDR3 protein. The sample has 250,000 to 350,000 distinct CDR3 sequences; around 6.8% are singletons. The data were taken from a study of T cells after yellow fever vaccination. Germline trimming cut 3 bases from V and 2 bases from J; bases unmatched to any gene: 8. CDR1 SGHNT and CDR2 YYREEE come from the germline V gene (reference sequence). The length of the CDR3 is 16 residues.

This material consisted of PBMCs, taken about 41 days after the first yellow fever vaccination. The V call is TRBV5-4, the J call TRBJ1-3, with TRBD1 matching 7 bases. This sequence originates from a man aged 18 to 30 who received the YFV17D yellow fever vaccine. In DNA form, the CDR3 reads TGTGCCAGCAGCTCGACAGGGAAGGACCCTGGAAACACCATATATTTT. Protein product: CASSSTGKDPGNTIYF.